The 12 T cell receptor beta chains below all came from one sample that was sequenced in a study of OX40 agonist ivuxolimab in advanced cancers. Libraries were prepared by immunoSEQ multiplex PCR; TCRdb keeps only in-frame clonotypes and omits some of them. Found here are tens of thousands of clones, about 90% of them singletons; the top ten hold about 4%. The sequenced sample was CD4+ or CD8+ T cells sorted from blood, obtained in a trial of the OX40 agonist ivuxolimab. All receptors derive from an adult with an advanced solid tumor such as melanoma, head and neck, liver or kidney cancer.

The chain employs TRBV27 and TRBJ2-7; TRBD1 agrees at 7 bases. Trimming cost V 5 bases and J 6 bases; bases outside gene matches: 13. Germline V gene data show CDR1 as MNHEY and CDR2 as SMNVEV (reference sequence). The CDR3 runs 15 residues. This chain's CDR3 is CASSHPGTVGGEQYF. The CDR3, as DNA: TGTGCCAGCAGTCACCCCGGGACAGTCGGTGGCGAGCAGTACTTC.

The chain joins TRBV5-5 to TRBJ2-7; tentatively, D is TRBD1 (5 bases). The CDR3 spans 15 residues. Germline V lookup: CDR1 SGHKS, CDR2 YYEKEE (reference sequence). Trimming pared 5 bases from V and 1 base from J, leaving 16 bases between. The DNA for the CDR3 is TGTGCCAGCAGTTGGGCTAGGGGCCTTTCCTACGAGCAGTACTTC. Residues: CASSWARGLSYEQYF. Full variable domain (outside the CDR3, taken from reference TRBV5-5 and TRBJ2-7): DAGVTQSPTHLIKTRGQQVTLRCSPISGHKSVSWYQQVLGQGPQFIFQYYEKEERGRGNFPDRFSARQFPNYSSELNVNALLLGDSALYLCASSWARGLSYEQYFGPGTRLTVT.

The CDR3, as DNA: TGCGCCAGCAGCCCAGGGTTCAACTATGGCTACACCTTC. Protein product: CASSPGFNYGYTF. The chain employs TRBV5-1 and TRBJ1-2; tentative D call: TRBD1 (5 bases). Between the trimmed V and J ends, which lost 4 bases and 2 bases, there was a span of 9 bases. This CDR3 spans 13 amino acids. Germline lookup yields CDR1 SGHRS and CDR2 YFSETQ.

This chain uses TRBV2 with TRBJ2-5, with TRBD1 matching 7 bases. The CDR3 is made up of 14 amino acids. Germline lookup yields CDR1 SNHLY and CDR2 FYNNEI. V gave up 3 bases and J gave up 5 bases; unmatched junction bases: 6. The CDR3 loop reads CASSDGDRVETQYF. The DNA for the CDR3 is TGTGCCAGCAGTGATGGGGACAGAGTGGAGACCCAGTACTTC.

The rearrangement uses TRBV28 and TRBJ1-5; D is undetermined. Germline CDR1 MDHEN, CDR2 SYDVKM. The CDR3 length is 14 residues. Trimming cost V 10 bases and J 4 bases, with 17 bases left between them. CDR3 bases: TGTGCCACCCGCAGAGTAATATCTAATCAGCCCCAGCATTTT. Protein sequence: CATRRVISNQPQHF.

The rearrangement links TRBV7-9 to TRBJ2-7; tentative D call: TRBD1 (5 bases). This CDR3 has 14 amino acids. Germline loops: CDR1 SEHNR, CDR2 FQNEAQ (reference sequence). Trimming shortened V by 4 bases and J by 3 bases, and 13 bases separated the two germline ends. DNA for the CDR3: TGTGCCAGCAGCTCCGTCAGGGATTTCTACGAGCAGTACGTC. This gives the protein CASSSVRDFYEQYV.

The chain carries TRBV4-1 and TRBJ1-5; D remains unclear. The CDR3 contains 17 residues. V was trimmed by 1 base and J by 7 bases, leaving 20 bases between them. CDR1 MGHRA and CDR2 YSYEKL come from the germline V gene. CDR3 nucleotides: TGCGCCAGCAGCCAAGTCGCGACCCTTCACAATTGGCAGCCCCAGCATTTT. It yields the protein CASSQVATLHNWQPQHF.

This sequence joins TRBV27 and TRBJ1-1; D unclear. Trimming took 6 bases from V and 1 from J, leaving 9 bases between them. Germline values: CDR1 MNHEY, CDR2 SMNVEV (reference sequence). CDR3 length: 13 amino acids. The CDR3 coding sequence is TGTGCCAGCAGGAACGGACGGAACACTGAAGCTTTCTTT. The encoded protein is CASRNGRNTEAFF.

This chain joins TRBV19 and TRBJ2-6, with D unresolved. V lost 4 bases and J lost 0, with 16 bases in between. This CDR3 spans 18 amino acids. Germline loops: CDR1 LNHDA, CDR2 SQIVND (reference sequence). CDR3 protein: CASSNWSAVHSGANVLTF. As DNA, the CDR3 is TGTGCCAGTAGTAATTGGTCGGCAGTTCACTCTGGGGCCAACGTCCTGACTTTC.

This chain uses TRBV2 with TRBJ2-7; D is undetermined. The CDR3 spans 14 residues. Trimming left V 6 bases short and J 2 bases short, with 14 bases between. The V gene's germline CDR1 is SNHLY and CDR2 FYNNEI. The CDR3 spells CASSRNPSTYEQYF. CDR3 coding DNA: TGTGCCAGCAGCCGAAACCCCTCCACCTACGAGCAGTACTTC.

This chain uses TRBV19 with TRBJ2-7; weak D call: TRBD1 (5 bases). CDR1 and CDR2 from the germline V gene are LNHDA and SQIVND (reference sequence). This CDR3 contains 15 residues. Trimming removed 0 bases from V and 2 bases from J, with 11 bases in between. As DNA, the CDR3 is TGTGCCAGTAGTATAGAACCGACAGTGGCCTACGAGCAGTACTTC. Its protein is CASSIEPTVAYEQYF.

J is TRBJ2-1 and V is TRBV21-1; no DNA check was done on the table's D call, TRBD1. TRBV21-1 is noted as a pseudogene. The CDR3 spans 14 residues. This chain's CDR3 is CASSKTGATNEQFF. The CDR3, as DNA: TGTGCCAGCAGCAAGACAGGGGCTACTAATGAGCAGTTCTTC.